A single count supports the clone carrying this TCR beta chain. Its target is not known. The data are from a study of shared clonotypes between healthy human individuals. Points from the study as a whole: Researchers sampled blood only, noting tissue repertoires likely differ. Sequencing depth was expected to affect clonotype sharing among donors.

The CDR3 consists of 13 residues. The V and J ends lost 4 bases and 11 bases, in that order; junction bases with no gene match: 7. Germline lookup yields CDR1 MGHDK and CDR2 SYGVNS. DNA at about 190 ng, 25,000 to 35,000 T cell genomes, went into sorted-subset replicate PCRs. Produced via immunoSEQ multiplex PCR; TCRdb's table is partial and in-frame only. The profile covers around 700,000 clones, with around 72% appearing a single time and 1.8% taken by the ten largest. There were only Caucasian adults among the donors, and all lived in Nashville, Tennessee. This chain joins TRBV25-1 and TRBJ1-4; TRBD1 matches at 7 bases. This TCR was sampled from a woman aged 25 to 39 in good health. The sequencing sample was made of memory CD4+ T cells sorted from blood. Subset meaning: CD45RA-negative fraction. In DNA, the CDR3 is TGTGCCAGCAGTGCAGGGGGTCGGGGGAAACTGTTTTTT. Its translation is CASSAGGRGKLFF.